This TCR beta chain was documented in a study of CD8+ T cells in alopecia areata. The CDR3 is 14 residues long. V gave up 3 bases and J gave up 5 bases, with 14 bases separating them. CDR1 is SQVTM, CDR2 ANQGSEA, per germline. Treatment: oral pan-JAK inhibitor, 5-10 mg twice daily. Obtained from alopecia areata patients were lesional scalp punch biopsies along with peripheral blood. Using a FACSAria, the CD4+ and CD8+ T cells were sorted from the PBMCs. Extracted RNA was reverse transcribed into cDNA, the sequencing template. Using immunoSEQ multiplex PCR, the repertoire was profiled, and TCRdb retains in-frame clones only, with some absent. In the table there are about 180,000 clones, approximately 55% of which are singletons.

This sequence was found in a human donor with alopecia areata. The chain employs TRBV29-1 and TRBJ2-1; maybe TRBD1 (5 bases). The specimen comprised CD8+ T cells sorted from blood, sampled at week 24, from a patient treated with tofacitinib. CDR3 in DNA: TGCAGCGTTGACGCAGGGTTAGTCCACAATGAGCAGTTCTTC. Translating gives CSVDAGLVHNEQFF.